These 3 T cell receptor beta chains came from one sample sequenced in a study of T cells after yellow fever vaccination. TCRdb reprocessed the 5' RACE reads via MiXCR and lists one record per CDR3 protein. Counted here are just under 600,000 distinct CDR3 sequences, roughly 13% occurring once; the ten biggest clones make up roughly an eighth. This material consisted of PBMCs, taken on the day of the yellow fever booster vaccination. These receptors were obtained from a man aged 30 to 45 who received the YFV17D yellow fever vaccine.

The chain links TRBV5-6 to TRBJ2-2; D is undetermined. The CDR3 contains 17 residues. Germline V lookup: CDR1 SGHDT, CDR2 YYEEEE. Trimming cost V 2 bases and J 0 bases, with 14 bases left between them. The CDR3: CASSLPPILANTGELFF. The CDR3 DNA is TGTGCCAGCAGCTTACCCCCCATTCTAGCGAACACCGGGGAGCTGTTTTTT.

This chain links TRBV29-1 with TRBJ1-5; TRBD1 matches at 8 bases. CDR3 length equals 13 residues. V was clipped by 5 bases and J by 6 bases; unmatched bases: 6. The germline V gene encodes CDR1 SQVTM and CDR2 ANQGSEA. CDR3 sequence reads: CSVSQGAGQPQHF. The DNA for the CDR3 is TGCAGCGTTTCTCAGGGGGCGGGTCAGCCCCAGCATTTT.

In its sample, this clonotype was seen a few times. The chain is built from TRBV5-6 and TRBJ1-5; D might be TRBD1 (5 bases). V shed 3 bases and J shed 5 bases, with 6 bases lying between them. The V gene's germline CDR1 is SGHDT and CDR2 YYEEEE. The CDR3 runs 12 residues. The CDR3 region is CASSWGDQPQHF. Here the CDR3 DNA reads TGTGCCAGCAGCTGGGGGGATCAGCCCCAGCATTTT.